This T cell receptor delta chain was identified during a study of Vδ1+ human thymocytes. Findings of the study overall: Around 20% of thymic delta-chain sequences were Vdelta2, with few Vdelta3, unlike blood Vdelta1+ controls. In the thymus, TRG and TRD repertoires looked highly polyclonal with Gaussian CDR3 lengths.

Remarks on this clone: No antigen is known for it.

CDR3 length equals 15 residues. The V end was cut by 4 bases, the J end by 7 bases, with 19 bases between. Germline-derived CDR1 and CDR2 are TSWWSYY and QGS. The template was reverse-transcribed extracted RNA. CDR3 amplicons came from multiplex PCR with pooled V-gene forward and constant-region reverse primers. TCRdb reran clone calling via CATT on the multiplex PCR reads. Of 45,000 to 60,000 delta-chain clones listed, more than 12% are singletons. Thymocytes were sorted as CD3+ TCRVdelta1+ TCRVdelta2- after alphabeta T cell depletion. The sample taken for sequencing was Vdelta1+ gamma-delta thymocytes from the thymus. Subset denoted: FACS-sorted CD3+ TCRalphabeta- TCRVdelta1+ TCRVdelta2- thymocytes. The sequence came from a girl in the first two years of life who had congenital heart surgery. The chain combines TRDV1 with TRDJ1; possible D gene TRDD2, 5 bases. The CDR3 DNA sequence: TGTGCTCTTGGGGTCGACGGCCTCGACCCTTCTAAACTCATCTTT. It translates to CALGVDGLDPSKLIF.